This TCR beta chain was documented in a study of blood T cell repertoires in COVID-19. Study information: PBMCs, B-cell-depleted T cells, or T cells were the source of the cDNA or gDNA that made up the material.

The table came from immunoSEQ multiplex PCR; TCRdb's copy has only in-frame clones and leaves some out. The table has over 100,000 clones, 80% seen once. With 3 bases removed from V and 7 bases from J, the gap between germline ends came to 4 bases. The CDR3 extends over 12 amino acids. CDR1 and CDR2 from the germline V gene are SGHTA and FQGNSA. The specimen was peripheral blood. The V gene is TRBV7-2, the J gene TRBJ1-6; no definite D call. The receptor was derived from a human donor in a cohort sampled during active or convalescent COVID-19. The CDR3 loop is CASSFPNSPLHF. In DNA, the CDR3 is TGTGCCAGCAGCTTCCCGAATTCACCCCTCCACTTT.